This T cell receptor beta chain was obtained from a study of shared clonotypes between healthy human individuals (dated by TCRdb to the early 2020s). The study in broad terms: The cohort included a few men and a couple of women between 18 and 49 years of age. For each donor, three plates each were used for CD4 naive and CD4 memory, two plates were used for CD8 naive, and one plate was used for CD8 memory. The study deeply sequenced blood TCR repertoires of about 5 healthy adults to estimate repertoire size and the extent of clonotype sharing between individuals. To increase sequencing depth and limit assay-specific biases, different laboratories used diverse techniques to prepare libraries and sequence TCR repertoires. Leukapheresis yielded between about 0.85 and 10 billion PBMCs per donor.

In the case of this clone: The target of this receptor is not known. Base-call qualities are not available, and no considerably larger clone is one nucleotide away.

Using the deep immunoSEQ assay, TCR CDR3 regions were amplified from genomic DNA by multiplex PCR. For each cell subset, the extracted genomic DNA was distributed evenly across all wells of several immunoSEQ 96-well plates, and each plate served as one replicate. For sorted subsets, each replicate PCR was loaded with about 0.2 ug genomic DNA, equivalent to roughly 30,000 T cell genomes. The purified libraries were quantified using a Qubit 3.0 fluorometer, sized with a Bioanalyzer 2100, and then quantified again using the KAPA Library Quantification kit. A separate single-read 150-cycle Illumina NextSeq 550 flow cell was used to sequence each immunoSEQ 96-well plate. In the authors' own workflow: Because only junctional sequences without quality scores were contained in the immunoSEQ output, filtering matching that applied to full-length reads could not be performed. Sequences were annotated with PyIR, a Python wrapper for IgBLAST v1.9, and V/J genes and CDR3 were assigned using IMGT germline references. Reads were removed for weak V/J assignments (E-value above 1e-6), missing CDR3, stop codons, out-of-frame junctions, or ambiguous translated residues. V3J clonotypes were defined by identical inferred V gene, J gene, and CDR3 amino acid sequence. The percentage overlap between two repertoires was calculated by dividing the number of shared unique clonotypes by the size of the smaller repertoire. Richness of each repertoire was evaluated using RTK rarefaction, the Chao1 estimator, and Recon v2.1 estimates of unobserved clonotypes. Generation probabilities were computed with OLGA for all TCRbeta clonotypes obtained by the gDNA method from several donors. TCRdb mirrors the immuneACCESS table, restricted to in-frame sequences. Some clones are absent from its copies; in checked studies, under half trace to an unresolved V gene, and the reason for the others is unknown. V, J and clone size are taken as reported in that table, and D and trimming were inferred from the DNA itself. The sample table lists 2 million or so clones, approximately 94% of them with a count of one. The ten largest clonotypes hold approximately 1.2% of the sample.

General conclusions and limits of the study: The small number of donors limited the genetic and exposure-history diversity represented. Based on pairwise subsampling, the degree of clonotype sharing among donors was expected to be affected by sequencing depth. Larger estimated clonotype richness was generally found for naive subsets than for memory subsets. Even with the large sequencing depth, rarefaction of the sorted-subset datasets indicated that sequencing was incomplete. Sampling was restricted to blood, and TCR repertoires in tissue are likely to differ from TCR repertoires in blood. Clonotypes shared by all four sorted-subset donors showed higher generation probabilities than non-shared clonotypes. About 5% of naive CD4, 3.5% of naive CD8, approximately 2.2% of memory CD4, and about 0.4% of memory CD8 clonotypes were shared across four donors.

CD8 naive samples were CD45RO-negative cells positively selected for CCR7, giving a CD45RA+CCR7+ population that excluded TemRA cells. Donors were healthy HIV-negative adults with no recently reported acute infections or vaccinations. Every donor was a Caucasian adult living in Nashville, Tennessee, USA. After blood collection by leukapheresis, PBMCs were isolated using Ficoll-Histopaque density gradient centrifugation and then cryopreserved in the vapor phase of liquid nitrogen. Purity and quantity of every magnetically sorted T cell population were checked by analytical flow cytometry. Each sorted fraction had its genomic DNA isolated and then quantified by UV absorbance on a Nanodrop 2000c. V and J are truncated by 5 bases and 0 bases respectively, leaving an intervening sequence of 7 bases. The germline V gene (reference sequence) sets CDR1 to LNHDA and CDR2 to SQIVND. The CDR3 covers 13 residues, taking in both the cysteine and the phenylalanine. The DNA shown is the 39-base CDR3, in frame from base 1.

This receptor was identified in a man aged 18 to 29 in good health. Sequencing was carried out using naive CD8+ T cells sorted from blood. The label giving this sample's cell subset or site can be read as: CD45RA+CCR7+. The chain employs TRBV19 and TRBJ1-1, with the D gene not clear enough to name. This receptor carries the CDR3 CASSPLMNTEAFF. The nucleotide sequence reads TGTGCCAGTAGTCCCCTCATGAACACTGAAGCTTTCTTT.